The next 27 T cell receptor beta chains were all read from a single sample in a study of blood T cell repertoires in COVID-19. Assay used: immunoSEQ multiplex PCR; TCRdb lists only in-frame clones, some missing. The table records 130,000 or so clones, roughly 84% of them present only once. Material for sequencing was PBMCs or T cells enriched from blood (not recorded which). These receptors all come from a woman in her thirties who had recovered from COVID-19.

The rearrangement uses TRBV7-9 and TRBJ1-6; D not resolved. V lost 6 bases and J 4 bases, leaving 13 bases between the germline ends. The CDR3 length is 15 residues. CDR1 is SEHNR and CDR2 is FQNEAQ in the germline V gene (reference sequence). As DNA, the CDR3 is TGTGCCAGCAGAGACACCAGTGGGTATAATTCACCCCTCCACTTT. Its protein product is CASRDTSGYNSPLHF. The full variable domain, its missing parts supplied by reference TRBV7-9 and TRBJ1-6, is DTGVSQNPRHKITKRGQNVTFRCDPISEHNRLYWYRQTLGQGPEFLTYFQNEAQLEKSRLLSDRFSAERPKGSFSTLEIQRTEQGDSAMYLCASRDTSGYNSPLHFGNGTRLTVT.

The chain recombines TRBV5-1 with TRBJ2-3; D is unclear. V lost 5 bases, J lost 5 bases, and 12 bases lay in between. This CDR3 is built from 13 residues. The germline CDR1 and CDR2 sequences are SGHRS and YFSETQ. The CDR3 loop is CASRRVSLDTQYF. CDR3 sequence (DNA): TGCGCCAGCAGACGGGTAAGCCTAGATACGCAGTATTTT.

CDR3 residues: CASSSPQGASTDTQYF. CDR3 bases: TGTGCCAGCAGTTCCCCACAGGGGGCTAGCACAGATACGCAGTATTTT. The rearrangement links TRBV6-6 to TRBJ2-3; 9 bases fit TRBD1. The germline gives CDR1 MNHNY, CDR2 SVGAGI (reference sequence). The CDR3 runs 16 residues. Trimming cost V 4 bases and J 0 bases; bases outside gene matches: 5.

This sequence joins TRBV4-1 and TRBJ2-2, with a weak D call TRBD1 (5 bases). The CDR3 sequence is 16 residues long. V lost 7 bases and J 1 base, leaving 16 bases between the germline ends. Germline-derived CDR1 and CDR2 are MGHRA and YSYEKL. The CDR3 sequence is CASTPLRRGNTGELFF. The CDR3 DNA sequence: TGCGCCAGCACCCCACTAAGAAGGGGGAACACCGGGGAGCTGTTTTTT.

This clone was observed a single time. This rearrangement joins TRBV19 to TRBJ1-1, with 7 nucleotides matching TRBD1. CDR1 is LNHDA and CDR2 is SQIVND in the germline V gene (reference sequence). The CDR3 consists of 12 residues. Trimming cost V 5 bases and J 7 bases; bases outside gene matches: 4. Here the CDR3 DNA reads TGTGCCAGTAGTGCCGCAGGGGGTGAAGCTTTCTTT. Translated: CASSAAGGEAFF.

This chain connects TRBV19 to TRBJ2-7, with a possible D match to TRBD1 (6 bases). The CDR3 spans 21 residues. V lost 1 base, J lost 1 base, and 29 bases lay in between. Germline CDR1 LNHDA, CDR2 SQIVND (reference sequence). CDR3 protein: CASSIGVRGELLRAFSYEQYF. Written as DNA, the CDR3 is TGTGCCAGTAGTATAGGTGTCAGGGGCGAACTACTCCGGGCTTTTTCCTACGAGCAGTACTTC. Based on the CDR3 plus reference TRBV19 and TRBJ2-7, the full variable domain is DGGITQSPKYLFRKEGQNVTLSCEQNLNHDAMYWYRQDPGQGLRLIYYSQIVNDFQKGDIAEGYSVSREKKESFPLTVTSAQKNPTAFYLCASSIGVRGELLRAFSYEQYFGPGTRLTVT.

The chain recombines TRBV7-8 with TRBJ1-2; D is possibly TRBD1 (5 bases). Trimming pared 5 bases from V and 7 bases from J, leaving 20 bases between. This CDR3 comprises 15 residues. The germline CDR1 and CDR2 sequences are SGHVS and FQNEAQ. This CDR3 is CASSPAWGEKGGYTF. CDR3 in DNA: TGTGCCAGCAGCCCCGCTTGGGGGGAAAAGGGTGGCTACACCTTC.

As DNA, the CDR3 is TGTGCCAGCAGTTCAGAGACAGGGAATGTCTATGGCTACACCTTC. Residues: CASSSETGNVYGYTF. V gene TRBV6-1 combines with J gene TRBJ1-2; 7 nucleotides align to TRBD1. CDR1 is MNHNS and CDR2 is SASEGT in the germline V gene. The ends lost 5 bases at V and 4 bases at J; junction bases unmatched: 10. The CDR3 runs 15 residues.

The rearrangement links TRBV10-3 to TRBJ2-3, with 9 bases matching TRBD2. Germline assignment: CDR1 ENHRY and CDR2 SYGVKD. The CDR3 loop spans 17 amino acids. V dropped 6 bases and J dropped 3; count of bases not matched to a gene: 13. CDR3 residues: CAIRPYRTSDRTDTQYF. In nucleotides, the CDR3 is TGTGCCATCAGGCCATATAGGACTAGCGACAGGACAGATACGCAGTATTTT.

The rearrangement uses TRBV27 and TRBJ2-3, with 9 bases lining up with TRBD2. CDR3 length equals 14 residues. V lost 6 bases to trimming and J lost 4 bases; unmatched junction nucleotides: 5. The germline gives CDR1 MNHEY, CDR2 SMNVEV (reference sequence). The CDR3 DNA reads TGTGCCAGCAGGGGACTAGCTACAGCAGATACGCAGTATTTT. As protein: CASRGLATADTQYF.

CDR3 residues: CASRHNPRDSPYEQYF. CDR3 coding DNA: TGTGCCAGCAGGCACAATCCCCGGGACAGCCCCTACGAGCAGTACTTC. The J gene is TRBJ2-7, the V gene TRBV28; 7 bases align to TRBD1. The CDR3 is 16 amino acids. CDR1 and CDR2 from the germline V gene are MDHEN and SYDVKM. The J segment lost 2 bases and the V segment lost 6 bases, leaving 13 bases of the junction unmatched.

The DNA of the CDR3 is TGCAGCGTTGAAGGATTCCGGGACAGGGGGCATGAGCAGTACTTC. Translation gives CSVEGFRDRGHEQYF. The rearrangement links TRBV29-1 to TRBJ2-7; TRBD1 agrees at 12 bases. Germline trimming cut 1 base from V and 7 bases from J; bases unmatched to any gene: 8. CDR3 size: 15 residues. Germline V gives CDR1 SQVTM, CDR2 ANQGSEA.

The chain uses TRBV13 and TRBJ1-3; TRBD1 matches at 7 bases. V was clipped by 4 bases and J by 3 bases; unmatched bases: 12. CDR3 length: 17 amino acids. In germline, CDR1 is PRHDT, CDR2 FYEKMQ (reference sequence). The CDR3 is CASSSRALTGLGNTIYF. The CDR3 DNA reads TGTGCCAGCAGCTCCCGAGCCCTGACAGGGCTTGGAAACACCATATATTTT.

The chain links TRBV18 to TRBJ2-5; 11 nucleotides align to TRBD2. With V trimmed by 4 bases and J by 3 bases, 4 bases remained unmatched. The length of the CDR3 is 15 residues. Germline V gives CDR1 KGHSH, CDR2 LQKENI. The chain's CDR3 is CASSRNSGREETQYF. The CDR3 DNA is TGTGCCAGCTCACGGAATAGCGGGAGGGAAGAGACCCAGTACTTC.

This sequence joins TRBV28 and TRBJ2-7; TRBD1 might be the D (6 bases). Germline CDR1 reads MDHEN; CDR2 reads SYDVKM. The CDR3 is made up of 13 amino acids. V was trimmed by 6 bases and J by 1 base, leaving 10 bases between them. This CDR3 reads CASSQTGSYEQYF. The DNA of the CDR3 is TGTGCCAGCAGCCAAACAGGGTCCTACGAGCAGTACTTC.

The chain is built from TRBV19 and TRBJ2-3; D may be TRBD2 (5 bases). There are 15 residues in the CDR3. The ends were cut back, 2 bases at V and 2 bases at J, with 11 bases in the middle. CDR1 is LNHDA, CDR2 SQIVND, per germline (reference sequence). The DNA of the CDR3 is TGTGCCAGTAGTATATCGGCAGGACTCACAGATACGCAGTATTTT. Translation: CASSISAGLTDTQYF.

This chain uses TRBV7-9 with TRBJ1-2; 7 bases map to TRBD1. V dropped 5 bases and J dropped 0; count of bases not matched to a gene: 3. The CDR3 spans 14 residues. CDR1 is SEHNR, CDR2 FQNEAQ, per germline (reference sequence). The CDR3: CASSVTGANYGYTF. The CDR3 nucleotides read TGTGCCAGCAGCGTAACAGGGGCTAACTATGGCTACACCTTC.

The rearrangement links TRBV4-1 to TRBJ2-7; possibly TRBD2 for D (6 bases). Germline CDR1 reads MGHRA; CDR2 reads YSYEKL. The CDR3 extends over 17 amino acids. The V end was cut by 1 base, the J end by 2 bases, with 18 bases between. The CDR3 loop is CASSQVTLGGLAYEQYF. DNA of the CDR3: TGCGCCAGCAGCCAAGTAACCTTGGGGGGTCTAGCCTACGAGCAGTACTTC.

This clone was seen more than once but under ten times. The rearrangement joins TRBV1 to TRBJ1-5; the table's D gene call, TRBD1, was not cross checked with the DNA. TRBV1 is deemed a pseudogene. The CDR3 is 14 amino acids. CDR3 sequence (DNA): TGCACCAGCAGCCAATGTAGGGGATATCAGCCCCAGCATTTT. It encodes CTSSQCRGYQPQHF.

The chain has TRBV19 and TRBJ1-5, with TRBD1 as a possible D gene (6 bases). Germline assignment: CDR1 LNHDA and CDR2 SQIVND (reference sequence). The V end was cut by 7 bases, the J end by 3 bases, with 22 bases between. This CDR3 contains 17 residues. CDR3 region: CASTPLRGGRYNQPQHF. The CDR3, as DNA: TGTGCCAGTACCCCACTTCGCGGGGGGCGGTACAATCAGCCCCAGCATTTT.

This chain joins TRBV19 and TRBJ1-3; unclear D gene. Trimming cost V 6 bases and J 2 bases, with 11 bases left between them. Germline V gene lookup returns CDR1 LNHDA and CDR2 SQIVND (reference sequence). The CDR3 spans 14 residues. The CDR3 loop reads CASRLRQAGNTIYF. CDR3 DNA sequence: TGTGCCAGTAGACTTAGACAAGCTGGAAACACCATATATTTT.

The V call is TRBV27, the J call TRBJ2-1; 7 bases agree with TRBD2. CDR1 and CDR2 (germline): MNHEY, SMNVEV (reference sequence). CDR3 length: 17 residues. V dropped 7 bases and J dropped 0; count of bases not matched to a gene: 12. DNA of the CDR3: TGTGCCAGCAATCCACCGGGACTATTCAGCTCCTACAATGAGCAGTTCTTC. This codes for CASNPPGLFSSYNEQFF.

The chain couples TRBV2 to TRBJ2-5; D perhaps matches TRBD2 (5 bases). V lost 6 bases, J lost 3 bases, and 11 bases lay in between. The germline CDR1 and CDR2 sequences are SNHLY and FYNNEI. The CDR3 contains 13 residues. This CDR3 reads CASRSLAEETQYF. For the CDR3, the DNA is TGTGCCAGCAGGTCTCTAGCAGAAGAGACCCAGTACTTC.

This clone was counted ten times or more. V is TRBV6-2 or TRBV6-3 and J is TRBJ2-7; D is perhaps TRBD2 (6 bases). CDR3 length: 15 residues. V shed 4 bases and J shed 2 bases, with 15 bases lying between them. CDR1 is MNHEY, CDR2 SVGEGT, per germline. CDR3 loop: CASSSFLGSTYEQYF. The CDR3 bases are TGTGCCAGCAGTTCCTTCCTCGGGAGTACCTACGAGCAGTACTTC.

There are many counts of this clone. This chain joins TRBV19 and TRBJ1-2; TRBD1 agrees at 9 bases. V shed 3 bases, J shed 4 bases, and the junction held 9 bases outside the gene matches. In germline, CDR1 is LNHDA, CDR2 SQIVND (reference sequence). The CDR3 has 16 amino acids. CDR3 in amino acids: CASSMEQGAGGYGYTF. The CDR3 bases are TGTGCCAGTAGTATGGAACAGGGGGCAGGAGGCTATGGCTACACCTTC.

V gene TRBV7-9 combines with J gene TRBJ2-1; TRBD1 is a possible D gene (6 bases). Trimming removed 6 bases at V and 0 bases at J, with 9 bases between. The CDR3 covers 14 residues. Germline CDR1 is SEHNR and CDR2 is FQNEAQ (reference sequence). The CDR3 protein is CASSTGSSYNEQFF. DNA for the CDR3: TGTGCCAGCAGTACAGGGTCCTCCTACAATGAGCAGTTCTTC.

The chain is built from TRBV7-2 and TRBJ2-7; D may be TRBD2 (5 bases). CDR1 SGHTA and CDR2 FQGNSA come from the germline V gene. V was trimmed by 5 bases and J by 3 bases, leaving 11 bases between them. The CDR3 has 13 residues. CDR3 bases: TGTGCCAGCAGCCGCGGGTCATTCTACGAGCAGTACTTC. This encodes CASSRGSFYEQYF. The variable domain in full, with the rest retrieved from reference TRBV7-2 and TRBJ2-7, is GAGVSQSPSNKVTEKGKDVELRCDPISGHTALYWYRQSLGQGLEFLIYFQGNSAPDKSGLPSDRFSAERTGGSVSTLTIQRTQQEDSAVYLCASSRGSFYEQYFGPGTRLTVT.